These 31 T cell receptor beta chains originate from one sample sequenced in a study of beta chain features in type 1 diabetes (dated by TCRdb to the late 2010s). Broader findings and caveats from the paper: In all four CD4+ subsets, TCRB CDR3 length was moderately but significantly shorter in type 1 diabetes patients.

Antigen specificity for these receptors is unknown. Library creation used the immunoSEQ multiplex PCR assay. The entire amount of isolated RNA was reverse transcribed using the High Capacity cDNA Reverse Transcription Kit, so the sequenced TCRB transcripts were expressed ones. Held by TCRdb, this immuneACCESS table contains in-frame sequences only and omits some clones. Under half of the omission traces to an unresolved V gene where checked; the cause of the rest is unknown. This sample is represented by about 370,000 clones; around 9.6% of them were singletons. The ten largest account for about 0.6% of the sample. The specimen was central memory CD4+ T cells from blood. All receptors come from a man aged 30 to 45 with type 1 diabetes.

This clone has only a few counts. Other DNA variants within this sample encode the same CDR3. The V and J genes are TRBV28 and TRBJ2-7; 9 nucleotides agree with TRBD1. V gave up 6 bases and J gave up 3 bases; unmatched junction bases: 3. Germline CDR1 is MDHEN and CDR2 is SYDVKM. The CDR3 runs to 13 residues. CDR3 nucleotide sequence: TGTGCCAGCAGCTTGACAGGGGGCTACGAGCAGTACTTC. It yields the protein CASSLTGGYEQYF.

CDR3 in DNA: TGCGCCAGCAGCCCACTAGCGGGAGCACGGTATGAGCAGTTCTTC. Translation gives CASSPLAGARYEQFF. The chain uses TRBV4-3 and TRBJ2-1; 11 nucleotides agree with TRBD2. This CDR3 comprises 15 residues. V lost 4 bases and J lost 8; bases outside the gene matches: 7. Germline V gene sequence: CDR1 LGHNA, CDR2 YSLEER.

V is TRBV6-1 and J is TRBJ1-2, with a weak D call TRBD1 (6 bases). The V end was cut by 6 bases, the J end by 2 bases, with 13 bases between. The germline V gene encodes CDR1 MNHNS and CDR2 SASEGT. This CDR3 has 14 amino acids. CDR3 in DNA: TGTGCCAGCAGCCCTACTGGACAGAACTATGGCTACACCTTC. Translation gives CASSPTGQNYGYTF.

The chain combines TRBV5-1 with TRBJ2-3; 10 bases are shared with TRBD2. Unmatched junction bases numbered 6, after V lost 2 bases and J lost 3 bases. This CDR3 contains 16 residues. Germline lookup yields CDR1 SGHRS and CDR2 YFSETQ. The CDR3 sequence is CASSLTASGSTDTQYF. As DNA, the CDR3 is TGCGCCAGCAGCTTAACGGCTAGCGGGAGTACAGATACGCAGTATTTT. The full variable domain, rest sourced from reference TRBV5-1 and TRBJ2-3, is KAGVTQTPRYLIKTRGQQVTLSCSPISGHRSVSWYQQTPGQGLQFLFEYFSETQRNKGNFPGRFSGRQFSNSRSEMNVSTLELGDSALYLCASSLTASGSTDTQYFGPGTRLTVL.

In nucleotides, the CDR3 is TGTGCCAGCAGCCTGGGACTAGCGGGAGGGCCGGGCGGCACAGATACGCAGTATTTT. It codes for CASSLGLAGGPGGTDTQYF. The chain carries TRBV7-9 and TRBJ2-3, with 16 bases aligning to TRBD2. Germline assignment: CDR1 SEHNR and CDR2 FQNEAQ (reference sequence). The CDR3 sequence is 19 residues long. With V trimmed by 5 bases and J by 1 base, 9 bases remained unmatched.

This clone was observed at least ten times. The chain links TRBV6-6 to TRBJ2-1; possible D gene TRBD1, 6 bases. Germline V gene sequence: CDR1 MNHNY, CDR2 SVGAGI (reference sequence). The CDR3 has 15 residues. The V and J ends lost 5 bases and 8 bases respectively, with 19 bases between them. The CDR3 DNA reads TGTGCCAGCAGTCAGCGATTACAGGGTAGAGATGAGCAGTTCTTC. This translates into CASSQRLQGRDEQFF.

This clone was seen only a few times. This rearrangement joins TRBV5-1 to TRBJ2-2, with TRBD1 matching over 9 bases. V lost 4 bases, J lost 6 bases, and 10 bases stayed unmatched. Germline-derived CDR1 and CDR2 are SGHRS and YFSETQ. The CDR3 is made up of 16 amino acids. The DNA of the CDR3 is TGCGCCAGCAGCCTGGCGACGGACAGGGGATCCGGGGAGCTGTTTTTT. Its protein is CASSLATDRGSGELFF.

The chain couples TRBV7-9 to TRBJ2-3, with a tentative D call TRBD2 (6 bases). Germline lookup yields CDR1 SEHNR and CDR2 FQNEAQ (reference sequence). Deletions cut 2 bases from V and 4 bases from J, with 13 bases between. The length of the CDR3 is 15 residues. The CDR3 here is CASSLLTRNPDTQYF. DNA of the CDR3: TGTGCCAGCAGCTTACTGACTAGGAACCCAGATACGCAGTATTTT.

This clone has more than one count but fewer than ten. This chain links TRBV18 with TRBJ2-1; tentatively, D is TRBD1 or TRBD2 (5 bases each). CDR1 is KGHSH and CDR2 is LQKENI in the germline V gene. V gave up 4 bases and J gave up 0 bases, with 19 bases separating them. CDR3 length equals 18 residues. The CDR3 protein is CASSRPRGQVSSYNEQFF. The CDR3 DNA sequence: TGTGCCAGCTCACGACCCCGGGGCCAAGTTAGCTCCTACAATGAGCAGTTCTTC.

The chain joins TRBV5-1 to TRBJ2-3; perhaps D is TRBD1 or TRBD2 (5 bases each). V shed 4 bases and J shed 2 bases, with 11 bases lying between them. CDR3 size: 14 residues. Germline assignment: CDR1 SGHRS and CDR2 YFSETQ. In nucleotides, the CDR3 is TGCGCCAGCAGCGGGGGACCACCCACAGATACGCAGTATTTT. Translating gives CASSGGPPTDTQYF.

The chain carries TRBV4-1 and TRBJ2-7; D ambiguous. Trimming pared 0 bases from V and 2 bases from J, leaving 8 bases between. The CDR3 loop spans 14 amino acids. Per germline, CDR1 MGHRA and CDR2 YSYEKL. This CDR3 is CASSQDKQTYEQYF. DNA of the CDR3: TGCGCCAGCAGCCAAGATAAACAGACCTACGAGCAGTACTTC.

V gene TRBV21-1 combines with J gene TRBJ2-1; TRBD2, the table's D call, was not compared with the DNA. TRBV21-1 is designated a pseudogene. There are 16 residues in the CDR3. DNA of the CDR3: TGTGCCAGCAGCAAGAAGGGGACTAGCGGATACAATGAGCAGTTCTTC. It translates to CASSKKGTSGYNEQFF.

To note about this clone: This is likely an artifact of a read error, given a far larger clone one base away. Other DNA sequences of this sample code for an identical CDR3. V is TRBV7-2 and J is TRBJ2-5; 7 bases match TRBD1. CDR1 and CDR2 from the germline V gene are SGHTA and FQGNSA. Trimming removed 5 bases from V and 4 bases from J; junction bases left unmatched: 1. The CDR3 loop spans 12 amino acids. CDR3 sequence: CASSRDRETQYF. As DNA, the CDR3 is TGTGCCAGCAGCCGGGACAGAGAGACCCAGTACTTC.

This clone was counted ten times or more. The chain links TRBV7-2 to TRBJ2-7; 8 nucleotides match TRBD2. Unmatched junction bases numbered 5, after V lost 1 base and J lost 3 bases. Germline V gene sequence: CDR1 SGHTA, CDR2 FQGNSA. This CDR3 spans 15 amino acids. The CDR3 nucleotides are TGTGCCAGCAGCTTAGGAGCGGGAGTGGGCTACGAGCAGTACTTC. This codes for CASSLGAGVGYEQYF.

This clone was recorded many times. V gene TRBV5-1 combines with J gene TRBJ1-4; no definite D call. Germline lookup yields CDR1 SGHRS and CDR2 YFSETQ. Trimming cost V 4 bases and J 8 bases, with 24 bases left between them. CDR3 size: 17 residues. The CDR3 is CASSASPFGTTREKLFF. CDR3 sequence (DNA): TGCGCCAGCAGCGCCTCACCTTTCGGCACTACGAGGGAAAAACTGTTTTTT.

This clone has a count of ten or more. The chain is built from TRBV28 and TRBJ2-5, with TRBD1 identical over 9 bases. The CDR3 sequence is 15 residues long. Germline trimming cut 7 bases from V and 4 bases from J; bases unmatched to any gene: 10. Germline V gives CDR1 MDHEN, CDR2 SYDVKM. This CDR3 is CASTLGGQGGETQYF. The CDR3 DNA follows: TGTGCCAGCACCCTAGGGGGACAGGGAGGAGAGACCCAGTACTTC.

This chain joins TRBV28 and TRBJ2-7; 8 nucleotides align to TRBD1. J gave up 2 bases and V 3 bases, and 12 bases lay outside the gene matches. This CDR3 contains 17 residues. Germline loops: CDR1 MDHEN, CDR2 SYDVKM. The CDR3: CASSFETGVVWTYEQYF. CDR3 coding DNA: TGTGCCAGCAGTTTTGAGACAGGGGTGGTTTGGACCTACGAGCAGTACTTC.

In its sample, this clone was seen a few times. This chain connects TRBV6-5 to TRBJ1-1; D perhaps matches TRBD1 (5 bases). This CDR3 has 13 residues. Germline V gene sequence: CDR1 MNHEY, CDR2 SVGAGI. V was trimmed by 10 bases and J by 4 bases, leaving 16 bases between them. This CDR3 is CAISRELGTEAFF. In DNA form, the CDR3 reads TGTGCCATCAGCAGGGAATTGGGCACTGAAGCTTTCTTT.

The chain combines TRBV7-3 with TRBJ2-1; D uncertain. This CDR3 has 13 amino acids. V lost 2 bases to trimming and J lost 10 bases, with 12 bases between them. In germline, CDR1 is SGHTA, CDR2 FQGTGA. For the CDR3, the DNA is TGTGCCAGCAGCTTATATCCAGCCCTAGAGCAGTTCTTC. This encodes CASSLYPALEQFF.

There are a few counts of this clone. The chain has TRBV6-5 and TRBJ1-2; a weak D match, TRBD1 (5 bases). Deletions cut 0 bases from V and 6 bases from J, with 17 bases between. The germline V gene has CDR1 MNHEY and CDR2 SVGAGI. The CDR3 loop spans 16 amino acids. The CDR3 region is CASSYSLRGAQDGYTF. Written as DNA, the CDR3 is TGTGCCAGCAGTTACTCTTTACGTGGGGCGCAAGATGGCTACACCTTC.

This clone was observed at least ten times. This chain joins TRBV7-2 and TRBJ1-2; D call uncertain. Trimming took 1 base from V and 3 from J, leaving 6 bases between them. Germline V gene lookup returns CDR1 SGHTA and CDR2 FQGNSA. The CDR3 totals 13 residues. Here the CDR3 reads CASSLGYDYGYTF. The CDR3 DNA is TGTGCCAGCAGCTTAGGTTATGACTATGGCTACACCTTC.

V and J are TRBV7-8 and TRBJ2-2, with 7 bases aligning to TRBD1. V shed 6 bases, J shed 2 bases, and the junction held 9 bases outside the gene matches. The germline gives CDR1 SGHVS, CDR2 FQNEAQ. There are 16 residues in the CDR3. CDR3 protein: CASRSFGTANTGELFF. In DNA form, the CDR3 reads TGTGCCAGCAGATCTTTCGGGACAGCCAACACCGGGGAGCTGTTTTTT.

This clone was observed a handful of times. This sequence joins TRBV6-5 and TRBJ2-5, with D unresolved. Germline loops: CDR1 MNHEY, CDR2 SVGAGI. The CDR3 sequence is 13 residues long. V lost 6 bases and J lost 5, with 13 bases in between. CDR3: CASRWPGSETQYF. The CDR3 region has the DNA TGTGCCAGCAGGTGGCCTGGTTCGGAGACCCAGTACTTC.

The chain couples TRBV29-1 to TRBJ2-1; 10 positions match TRBD1. The CDR3 covers 14 residues. V shed 3 bases, J shed 4 bases, and the junction held 3 bases outside the gene matches. CDR1 and CDR2 from the germline V gene are SQVTM and ANQGSEA. The CDR3 region has the DNA TGCAGCGTTGATAAGGGACAGGGGTACAATGAGCAGTTCTTC. It codes for CSVDKGQGYNEQFF.

This clone was detected only a few times. The chain carries TRBV7-9 and TRBJ2-1; 10 bases fit TRBD2. V trimming: 6 bases; J trimming: 5 bases; junction bases outside the gene matches: 4. The CDR3 spans 14 residues. Germline assignment: CDR1 SEHNR and CDR2 FQNEAQ (reference sequence). The CDR3 coding sequence is TGTGCCAGCAGTGTAGCGGGGGGTAACAATGAGCAGTTCTTC. It is translated as CASSVAGGNNEQFF.

The chain is built from TRBV27 and TRBJ2-7; 12 nucleotides line up with TRBD2. V dropped 4 bases and J dropped 8; count of bases not matched to a gene: 9. CDR1 is MNHEY, CDR2 SMNVEV, per germline (reference sequence). The CDR3 runs to 15 residues. This CDR3 reads CASSWGLAGLTQQYF. The CDR3 DNA reads as TGTGCCAGCAGTTGGGGACTAGCGGGTCTTACCCAGCAGTACTTC.

V is TRBV5-1 and J is TRBJ1-3; D possibly corresponds to TRBD1 (5 bases). This CDR3 is built from 14 residues. V was clipped by 4 bases and J by 2 bases, with 10 bases between them. Germline assignment: CDR1 SGHRS and CDR2 YFSETQ. Written as DNA, the CDR3 is TGCGCCAGCAGCGCCGGGACCGCTGGAAACACCATATATTTT. As protein: CASSAGTAGNTIYF.

V and J are TRBV6-5 and TRBJ2-3, with D unresolved. V was clipped by 2 bases and J by 3 bases, with 6 bases between them. The CDR3 length is 13 residues. Germline loops: CDR1 MNHEY, CDR2 SVGAGI. This CDR3 reads CASSYRETDTQYF. CDR3 sequence (DNA): TGTGCCAGCAGTTACCGAGAGACAGATACGCAGTATTTT.

This clone has only a few counts. The V call is TRBV28, the J call TRBJ1-2, with D possibly matching TRBD1 (5 bases). Per the germline V gene, CDR1 is MDHEN and CDR2 is SYDVKM. CDR3 length equals 12 residues. The ends were cut back, 7 bases at V and 4 bases at J, with 10 bases in the middle. The CDR3 sequence is CASNEGSYGYTF. The CDR3 DNA follows: TGTGCCAGCAATGAGGGGTCCTATGGCTACACCTTC.

In this sample, this clone turned up a few times. The genes are TRBV28 and TRBJ2-3; TRBD1 matches 8 bases. V trimming: 3 bases; J trimming: 4 bases; junction bases outside the gene matches: 6. CDR3 length equals 15 residues. Germline CDR1 reads MDHEN; CDR2 reads SYDVKM. CDR3 DNA sequence: TGTGCCAGCAGTTTCGGACAGGGTGTTGCAGATACGCAGTATTTT. Amino acid sequence: CASSFGQGVADTQYF.

As DNA, the CDR3 is TGTGCCAGTAGCCCCGGGAGGGTAGTACTTCGCGAGCAGTACTTC. It yields the protein CASSPGRVVLREQYF. The rearrangement joins TRBV19 to TRBJ2-7; 8 nucleotides align to TRBD2. The J segment lost 6 bases and the V segment lost 6 bases, leaving 13 bases of the junction unmatched. This CDR3 region has 15 residues. CDR1 and CDR2 (germline): LNHDA, SQIVND (reference sequence).